This TCR beta chain derives from a study of blood T cell repertoires in COVID-19. The table came from immunoSEQ multiplex PCR; TCRdb's copy has only in-frame clones and leaves some out. The sample yields about 400,000 clones, roughly 87% seen once. This clone occurred a few times. This receptor was identified in a woman between 40 and 50 years old with acute COVID-19. The sequenced material came from PBMCs or T cells enriched from blood (not recorded which).

Written as DNA, the CDR3 is TGTGCCAGCAGTTCTGCCTCGACAGAAAAGCAGTTCTTC. Translated, it gives CASSSASTEKQFF. This chain uses TRBV12-3 or TRBV12-4 with TRBJ2-1; D is perhaps TRBD1 (5 bases). The CDR3 extends over 13 amino acids. Trimming took 4 bases from V and 11 from J, leaving 15 bases between them.